This T cell receptor beta chain emerged from a study of blood T cell repertoires in COVID-19. This clone was counted once. This study enrolled people aged roughly 18 to 100 from about 26 US geographic areas. V dropped 5 bases and J dropped 0 bases, with 11 bases sitting between them. Germline V gene lookup returns CDR1 SGHVS and CDR2 FNYEAQ. This CDR3 is 15 amino acids long. The repertoire was sequenced with immunoSEQ multiplex PCR; TCRdb's copy has only in-frame clones and lacks some. The data contain some 390,000 clones, roughly 89% of them seen just once; the ten biggest clones take up approximately 1.5%.

The sequencing input was PBMCs or T cells enriched from blood (not recorded which). The chain couples TRBV7-6 to TRBJ1-3; D gene ambiguous. This clonotype was obtained from a woman aged 25 to 39 who had recovered from COVID-19. The CDR3 DNA reads as TGTGCCAGCAGCCAAGGAGGGAGCTCTGGAAACACCATATATTTT. It is translated as CASSQGGSSGNTIYF.